This T cell receptor beta chain is drawn from a study of Ad26.COV2.S vaccination and SARS-CoV-2 variants. Treatment given: around 19 received Ad26.COV2.S at low or high dose, single or two shots; several received placebo; per-sample allocation not given. The study sampled participants on day 63 after the first vaccine or placebo injection. In regard to this clone: Its antigen is undetermined.

Findings and caveats of the study: The placebo group had lower spike-specific TCR breadth than the vaccine recipients did. After vaccination, substantial breadth of spike-specific CD8+ and CD4+ responses was reported.

Sequencing was performed with immunoSEQ multiplex PCR; in TCRdb, only in-frame clones are kept and a portion is missing. This sample has about 350,000 clones; about 85% occur once, and the top ten carry about 3.5%. The CDR3 length is 15 residues. V was shortened by 1 base and J by 6 bases, with 18 bases between the two germline ends. Germline assignment: CDR1 GTSNPN and CDR2 SVGIG (reference sequence). The chain employs TRBV30 and TRBJ1-2; D is ambiguous. The sequence was obtained from a person between 18 and 65 years old who received the Ad26.COV2.S COVID-19 vaccine or a placebo. Material: peripheral blood, obtained in a trial of Ad26.COV2.S vaccine versus placebo. The CDR3 region has the DNA TGTGCCTGGAGTGACAACCCCGGGTCAGTGGATGGCTACACCTTC. This codes for CAWSDNPGSVDGYTF.